These 13 T cell receptor beta chains were sequenced from one sample in a study of blood T cell repertoires in COVID-19. The assay was immunoSEQ multiplex PCR, and TCRdb's table has in-frame clones only and misses some. In the table there are 490,000 or so clones, about 88% of which are singletons. Material for sequencing was PBMCs or T cells enriched from blood (not recorded which). These receptors all come from a woman aged 55-69 years who had recovered from COVID-19.

The CDR3, as DNA: TGTGCCAGCAGTGAATTGCAGGGCAATCAGCCCCAGCATTTT. Its translation: CASSELQGNQPQHF. This chain connects TRBV2 to TRBJ1-5, with unresolved D. The CDR3 consists of 14 residues. Germline loops: CDR1 SNHLY, CDR2 FYNNEI. The V end was cut by 2 bases, the J end by 2 bases, with 7 bases between.

The chain uses TRBV5-4 and TRBJ2-2; 9 bases fit TRBD2. CDR3 length: 16 amino acids. The V gene end was trimmed by 2 bases and the J gene end by 3 bases; junction bases not matched to a gene: 5. Germline V gives CDR1 SGHNT, CDR2 YYREEE (reference sequence). The CDR3 here is CASSFGGGGHTGELFF. Written as DNA, the CDR3 is TGTGCCAGCAGCTTCGGCGGGGGGGGGCACACCGGGGAGCTGTTTTTT.

This rearrangement joins TRBV19 to TRBJ2-7; TRBD2 matches 8 bases. The trim removed 10 bases at V and 2 bases at J, leaving 10 bases unmatched. CDR1 and CDR2 from the germline V gene are LNHDA and SQIVND (reference sequence). The CDR3 runs 14 residues. The CDR3 coding sequence is TGTGCCACCGCATCGGGGCGGGGGGCCTACGAGCAGTACTTC. Its protein product is CATASGRGAYEQYF.

The chain has TRBV5-4 and TRBJ2-1; TRBD2 aligns across 7 bases. V lost 4 bases, J lost 8 bases, and 9 bases stayed unmatched. Germline V CDR1 and CDR2: SGHNT, YYREEE (reference sequence). This CDR3 region has 14 residues. CDR3 loop: CASSHRPGGDEQFF. The CDR3, as DNA: TGTGCCAGCAGCCATCGACCGGGAGGCGATGAGCAGTTCTTC.

The chain carries TRBV6-5 and TRBJ1-1, with 7 bases identical to TRBD1. With 4 bases clipped from V and 8 bases from J, the junction kept 4 bases outside the gene matches. Per the germline V gene, CDR1 is MNHEY and CDR2 is SVGAGI. The CDR3 totals 12 residues. CDR3 loop: CASSFGDREAFF. The CDR3 DNA reads TGTGCCAGCAGTTTCGGGGACAGAGAAGCTTTCTTT.

The CDR3 spells CATSRAPTGSGTEAFF. DNA of the CDR3: TGTGCCACCAGCAGAGCTCCGACAGGGTCGGGGACTGAAGCTTTCTTT. The chain recombines TRBV15 with TRBJ1-1; 7 nucleotides agree with TRBD1. The CDR3 length is 16 residues. Trimming at V came to 1 base and at J to 5 bases, leaving 10 bases not matched to a gene. Germline CDR1 is LNHNV and CDR2 is YYDKDF (reference sequence).

This sequence joins TRBV27 and TRBJ2-2; 10 positions match TRBD2. This CDR3 region has 16 residues. Germline CDR1 reads MNHEY; CDR2 reads SMNVEV (reference sequence). V shed 6 bases and J 4 bases; nucleotides not matched to a gene: 8. CDR3 DNA sequence: TGTGCCAGCAGGCTGGAAGCGGGGGGGCCCACCGGGGAGCTGTTTTTT. It encodes CASRLEAGGPTGELFF.

This rearrangement joins TRBV5-1 to TRBJ1-5; perhaps TRBD1 as D (6 bases). CDR1 is SGHRS, CDR2 YFSETQ, per germline. The CDR3 spans 15 residues. The germline V and J ends were trimmed by 4 bases and 0 bases, with 11 bases remaining between them. CDR3 in amino acids: CASSLGHDSNQPQHF. The CDR3 nucleotides are TGCGCCAGCAGCCTGGGACACGATAGCAATCAGCCCCAGCATTTT.

The chain carries TRBV10-3 and TRBJ1-5; D ambiguous. CDR1 is ENHRY and CDR2 is SYGVKD in the germline V gene. V was clipped by 0 bases and J by 5 bases, with 8 bases between them. The CDR3 totals 14 residues. CDR3 DNA sequence: TGTGCCATCAGTGAGTCGGTTCAGTATCAGCCCCAGCATTTT. Translated: CAISESVQYQPQHF.

The V call is TRBV7-9, the J call TRBJ2-7, with 8 bases aligning to TRBD1. There are 16 residues in the CDR3. Germline lookup yields CDR1 SEHNR and CDR2 FQNEAQ (reference sequence). Losses at the gene ends were 5 bases for V and 5 bases for J; bases not matched to a gene: 14. The CDR3 bases are TGTGCCAGCAGCCCGACGCAGACAGGGGTAGGAAACGAGCAGTACTTC. The encoded protein is CASSPTQTGVGNEQYF.

The V call is TRBV7-9, the J call TRBJ1-1; 9 bases fit TRBD1. V lost 6 bases to trimming and J lost 10 bases; unmatched junction nucleotides: 15. Germline loops: CDR1 SEHNR, CDR2 FQNEAQ (reference sequence). The CDR3 is 15 amino acids. CDR3 coding DNA: TGTGCCAGCAGTAACGGGACAGGGACGATAAGGGGAGCTTTCTTT. It encodes CASSNGTGTIRGAFF.

This clone has only one observation. In DNA form, the CDR3 reads TGCGCCAGCAGCCAGGCCAATCAGGGGGCTGGGGCCAACGTCCTGACTTTC. Residues: CASSQANQGAGANVLTF. The V call is TRBV4-1, the J call TRBJ2-6, with 7 bases matching TRBD1. Germline V lookup: CDR1 MGHRA, CDR2 YSYEKL. The CDR3 totals 17 residues. Germline trimming cut 3 bases from V and 2 bases from J; bases unmatched to any gene: 7.

The chain joins TRBV24-1 to TRBJ1-2; the D gene is possibly TRBD1 (6 bases). CDR1 is KGHDR, CDR2 SFDVKD, per germline. V was pared by 2 bases and J by 6 bases, with 9 bases between. The CDR3 sequence is 13 residues long. The CDR3 coding sequence is TGTGCCACCAGTGATTCGCGGACAGATGGCTACACCTTC. Translated: CATSDSRTDGYTF.